This TCR beta chain was identified in a study of shared clonotypes between healthy human individuals. CD45RO-negative, CCR7-positively selected cells formed the naive CD8 fraction, excluding terminally differentiated effector memory CD45RA+ cells. The V and J ends lost 5 bases and 5 bases respectively, with 15 bases between them. The CDR3 has 15 amino acids. From germline, CDR1 is MDHEN and CDR2 SYDVKM. Repertoires were generated with immunoSEQ multiplex PCR, while TCRdb's copy carries only in-frame clones and drops some. This sample has about 2 million clones, with 85% to 95% found just once. This receptor was identified in a young man in good health. Input material: naive CD8+ T cells sorted from blood. The chain is built from TRBV28 and TRBJ2-2, with D perhaps matching TRBD1 or TRBD2 (5 bases each). The CDR3 nucleotides are TGTGCCAGCAGTCTCGGGACCTGGGGGACCGGGGAGCTGTTTTTT. The encoded protein is CASSLGTWGTGELFF.